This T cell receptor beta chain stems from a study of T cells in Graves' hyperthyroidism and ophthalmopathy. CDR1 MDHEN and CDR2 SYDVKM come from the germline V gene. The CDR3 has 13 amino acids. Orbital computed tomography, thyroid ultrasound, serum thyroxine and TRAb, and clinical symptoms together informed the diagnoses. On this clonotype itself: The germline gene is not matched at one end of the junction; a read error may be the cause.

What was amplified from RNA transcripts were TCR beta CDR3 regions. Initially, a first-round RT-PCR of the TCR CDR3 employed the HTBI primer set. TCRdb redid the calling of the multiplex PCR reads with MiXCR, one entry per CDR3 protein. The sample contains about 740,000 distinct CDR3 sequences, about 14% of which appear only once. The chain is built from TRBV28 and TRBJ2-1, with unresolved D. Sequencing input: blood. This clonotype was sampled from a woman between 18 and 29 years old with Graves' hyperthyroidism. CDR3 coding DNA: TGTGCCAGCAGTTCCTCCTCCTACAATGAGCAGTCCTTC. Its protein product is CASSSSSYNEQSF.